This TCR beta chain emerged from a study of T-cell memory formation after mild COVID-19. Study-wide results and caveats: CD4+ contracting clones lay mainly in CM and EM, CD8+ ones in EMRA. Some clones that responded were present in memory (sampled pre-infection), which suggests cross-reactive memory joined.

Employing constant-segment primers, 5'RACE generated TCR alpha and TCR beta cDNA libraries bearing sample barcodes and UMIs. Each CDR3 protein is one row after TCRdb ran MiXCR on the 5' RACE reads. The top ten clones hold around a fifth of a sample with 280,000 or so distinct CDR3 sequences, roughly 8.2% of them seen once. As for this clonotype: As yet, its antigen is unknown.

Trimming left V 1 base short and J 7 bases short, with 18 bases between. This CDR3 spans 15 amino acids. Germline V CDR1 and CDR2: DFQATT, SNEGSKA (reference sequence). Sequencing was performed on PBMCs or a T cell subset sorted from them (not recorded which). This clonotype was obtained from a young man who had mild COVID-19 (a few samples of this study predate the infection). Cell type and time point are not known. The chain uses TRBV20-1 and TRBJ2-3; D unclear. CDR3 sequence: CSARGLARHFNTQYF. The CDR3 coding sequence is TGCAGTGCTAGAGGTCTCGCGCGGCACTTTAATACGCAGTATTTT.